The 6 T cell receptor beta chains presented below share a single source sample, sequenced in a study of blood T cell repertoires in COVID-19. Data came from immunoSEQ multiplex PCR; TCRdb stores just in-frame clones and leaves some out. Of about 400,000 clones listed, 70% to 90% are singletons. What was sequenced was PBMCs or T cells enriched from blood (not recorded which). The receptors stem from a woman younger than 35 with acute COVID-19.

This sequence joins TRBV18 and TRBJ2-2, with TRBD2 matching over 7 bases. The length of the CDR3 is 18 residues. V shed 5 bases, J shed 0 bases, and the junction held 12 bases outside the gene matches. CDR1 is KGHSH, CDR2 LQKENI, per germline. The CDR3 nucleotides are TGTGCCAGCTCATCGACTAGCACCCGTCCTGCGAACACCGGGGAGCTGTTTTTT. Translation gives CASSSTSTRPANTGELFF.

CDR3 DNA sequence: TGTGCCAGCAGCTGGGGAGCGGGAGCAGGGGAGACCCAGTACTTC. Translation: CASSWGAGAGETQYF. The chain has TRBV5-4 and TRBJ2-5, with TRBD2 identical over 8 bases. With 3 bases clipped from V and 5 bases from J, the junction kept 9 bases outside the gene matches. The CDR3 runs to 15 residues. The germline CDR1 and CDR2 sequences are SGHNT and YYREEE (reference sequence).

Regarding this clone: This CDR3 is also generated by other DNA sequences in the sample. The chain joins TRBV9 to TRBJ2-3, with no clear D. This CDR3 region has 14 residues. Per the germline V gene, CDR1 is SGDLS and CDR2 is YYNGEE. V was shortened by 0 bases and J by 0 bases, with 5 bases between the two germline ends. CDR3 loop: CASSVDGSTDTQYF. As DNA, the CDR3 is TGTGCCAGCAGCGTAGACGGGAGCACAGATACGCAGTATTTT.

The table lists this clone with a few counts. Other DNA sequences from this sample encode an identical CDR3 as well. The rearrangement joins TRBV18 to TRBJ1-1; TRBD1 might be the D (6 bases). The CDR3 totals 13 residues. With 3 bases removed from V and 1 base from J, the gap between germline ends came to 6 bases. The germline gives CDR1 KGHSH, CDR2 LQKENI. This chain's CDR3 is CASSPRGNTEAFF. In DNA form, the CDR3 reads TGTGCCAGCTCACCCAGGGGGAACACTGAAGCTTTCTTT.

This clone was picked up one time. This chain links TRBV27 with TRBJ1-2; 9 bases match TRBD1. This CDR3 has 16 residues. The junction had 7 bases not matched to a gene; V was cut back by 4 bases and J by 1 base. Per the germline V gene, CDR1 is MNHEY and CDR2 is SMNVEV (reference sequence). This chain's CDR3 is CASSWGQGLFNYGYTF. The CDR3 DNA sequence: TGTGCCAGCAGTTGGGGACAGGGATTATTTAACTATGGCTACACCTTC.

V and J are TRBV10-3 and TRBJ1-1; perhaps TRBD1 as D (6 bases). V lost 6 bases and J lost 1, with 9 bases in between. This CDR3 is built from 13 residues. Germline loops: CDR1 ENHRY, CDR2 SYGVKD. CDR3 loop: CAIRDRSNTEAFF. CDR3 nucleotides: TGTGCCATCAGGGACAGATCGAACACTGAAGCTTTCTTT.